This TCR beta chain derives from a study of cytomegalovirus exposure and HLA in healthy donors. Worth noting for this clone: Its target is unknown.

PCR employed 60 Vbeta and 13 Jbeta primers. The method was immunoSEQ multiplex PCR; TCRdb's version includes in-frame clones alone and lacks a portion of them. The data contain roughly 150,000 clones, roughly 80% of them singletons. Whole-study results and caveats: For TCR beta chains, V- and J-gene trimming was later linked to a missense DCLRE1C variant. In vitro, a few CMV-associated chains proved specific for CMV antigens.

Germline CDR1 and CDR2: SEHNR and FQNEAQ (reference sequence). V was clipped by 7 bases and J by 1 base; unmatched bases: 9. The CDR3 consists of 15 residues. The sequence came from a male donor in good health and CMV-seropositive. The J gene is TRBJ1-1, the V gene TRBV7-9, with 7 bases aligning to TRBD1. The specimen sequenced was PBMCs. The CDR3 protein is CASTPSGQQNTEAFF. The CDR3 DNA reads TGTGCCAGCACCCCTTCGGGACAGCAGAACACTGAAGCTTTCTTT.